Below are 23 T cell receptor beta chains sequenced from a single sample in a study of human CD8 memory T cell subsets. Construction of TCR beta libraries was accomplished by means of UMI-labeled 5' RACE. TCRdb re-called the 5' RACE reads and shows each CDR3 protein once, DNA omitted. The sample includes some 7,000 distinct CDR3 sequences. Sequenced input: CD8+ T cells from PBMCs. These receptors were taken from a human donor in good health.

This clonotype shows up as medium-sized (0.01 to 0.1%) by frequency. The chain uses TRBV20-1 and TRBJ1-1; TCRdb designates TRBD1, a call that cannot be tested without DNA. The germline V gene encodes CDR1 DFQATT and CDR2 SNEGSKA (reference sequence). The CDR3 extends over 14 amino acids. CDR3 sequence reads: CSAPPREYNTEAFF.

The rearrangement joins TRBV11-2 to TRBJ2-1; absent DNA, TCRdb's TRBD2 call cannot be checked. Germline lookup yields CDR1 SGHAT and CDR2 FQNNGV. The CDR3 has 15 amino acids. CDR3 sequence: CASSLDGTTGNEQFF.

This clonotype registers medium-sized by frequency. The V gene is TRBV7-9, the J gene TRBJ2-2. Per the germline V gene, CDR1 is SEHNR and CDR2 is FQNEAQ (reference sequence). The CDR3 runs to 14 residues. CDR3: CASSSPTDTGELFF.

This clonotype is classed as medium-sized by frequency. CDR3 amino acids: CASSLAAYGYTF. The chain has TRBV12-3 or TRBV12-4 and TRBJ1-2. The CDR3 consists of 12 residues.

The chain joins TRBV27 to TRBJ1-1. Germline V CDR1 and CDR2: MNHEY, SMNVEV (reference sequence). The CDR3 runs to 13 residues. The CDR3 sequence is CASSWAGNTEAFF.

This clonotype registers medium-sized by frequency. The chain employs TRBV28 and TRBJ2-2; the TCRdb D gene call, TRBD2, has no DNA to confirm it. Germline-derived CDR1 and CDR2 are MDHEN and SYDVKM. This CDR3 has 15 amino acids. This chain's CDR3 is CASILGRDPTGELFF.

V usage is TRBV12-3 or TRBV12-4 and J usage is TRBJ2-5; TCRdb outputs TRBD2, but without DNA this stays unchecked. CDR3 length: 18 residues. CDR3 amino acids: CASSCRLAGAQLQETQYF.

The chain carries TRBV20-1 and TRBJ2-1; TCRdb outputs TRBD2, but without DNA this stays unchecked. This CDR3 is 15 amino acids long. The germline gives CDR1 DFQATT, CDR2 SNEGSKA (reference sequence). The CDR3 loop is CSATRGDSSYNEQFF.

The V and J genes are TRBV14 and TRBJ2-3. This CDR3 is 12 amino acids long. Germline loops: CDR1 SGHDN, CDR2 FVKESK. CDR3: CASSPFTDTQYF.

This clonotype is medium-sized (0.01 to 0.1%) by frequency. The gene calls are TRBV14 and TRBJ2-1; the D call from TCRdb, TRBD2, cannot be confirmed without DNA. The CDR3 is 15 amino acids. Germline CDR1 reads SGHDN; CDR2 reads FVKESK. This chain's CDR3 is CASSWGTSGRDEQFF.

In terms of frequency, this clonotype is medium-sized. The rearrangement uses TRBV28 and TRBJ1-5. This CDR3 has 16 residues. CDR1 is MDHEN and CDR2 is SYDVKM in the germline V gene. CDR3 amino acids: CASSRTELASNQPQHF.

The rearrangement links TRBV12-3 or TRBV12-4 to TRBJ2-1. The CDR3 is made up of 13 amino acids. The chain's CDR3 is CASSFGVYNEQFF.

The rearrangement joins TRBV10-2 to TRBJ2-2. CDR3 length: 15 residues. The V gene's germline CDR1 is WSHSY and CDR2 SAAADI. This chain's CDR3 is CATTGADRNTGELFF.

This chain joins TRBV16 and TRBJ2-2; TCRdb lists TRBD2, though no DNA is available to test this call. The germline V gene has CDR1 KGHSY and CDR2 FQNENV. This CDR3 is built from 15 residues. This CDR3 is CASSTAGGYTGELFF.

CDR3 loop: CASSFIGGTGSYEQYF. The chain has TRBV7-2 and TRBJ2-7; the D call of TRBD2 rests on TCRdb alone, since no DNA is present to check it. The CDR3 loop spans 16 amino acids. The germline V gene has CDR1 SGHTA and CDR2 FQGNSA.

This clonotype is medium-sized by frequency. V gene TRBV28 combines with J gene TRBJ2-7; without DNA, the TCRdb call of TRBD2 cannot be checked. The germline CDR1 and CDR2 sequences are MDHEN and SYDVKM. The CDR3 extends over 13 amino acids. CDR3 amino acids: CASTGTSIYEQYF.

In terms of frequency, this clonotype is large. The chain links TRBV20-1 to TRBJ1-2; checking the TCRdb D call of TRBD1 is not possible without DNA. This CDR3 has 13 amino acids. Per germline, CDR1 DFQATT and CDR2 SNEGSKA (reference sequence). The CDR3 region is CSASQATNYGYTF.

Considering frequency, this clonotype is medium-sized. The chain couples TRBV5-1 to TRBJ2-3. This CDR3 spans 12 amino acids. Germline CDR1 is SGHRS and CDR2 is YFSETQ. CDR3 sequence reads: CASSINTDTQYF.

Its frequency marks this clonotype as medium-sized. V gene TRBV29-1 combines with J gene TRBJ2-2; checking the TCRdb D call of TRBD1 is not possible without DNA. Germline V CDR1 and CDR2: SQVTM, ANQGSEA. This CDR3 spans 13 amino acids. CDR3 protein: CSVGTDNTGELFF.

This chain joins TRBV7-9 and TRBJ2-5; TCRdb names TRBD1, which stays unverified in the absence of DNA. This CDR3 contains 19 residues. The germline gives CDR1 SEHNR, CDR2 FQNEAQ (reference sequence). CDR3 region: CASSSFSRDRGLPQETQYF.

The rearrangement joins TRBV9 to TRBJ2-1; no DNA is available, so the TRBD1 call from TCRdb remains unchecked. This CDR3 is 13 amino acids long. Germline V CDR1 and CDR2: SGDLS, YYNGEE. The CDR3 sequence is CASSLAGGDEQFF.

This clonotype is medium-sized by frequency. CDR3: CASSATGYEQYF. V usage is TRBV5-5 and J usage is TRBJ2-7. CDR1 and CDR2 from the germline V gene are SGHKS and YYEKEE (reference sequence). The CDR3 loop spans 12 amino acids.

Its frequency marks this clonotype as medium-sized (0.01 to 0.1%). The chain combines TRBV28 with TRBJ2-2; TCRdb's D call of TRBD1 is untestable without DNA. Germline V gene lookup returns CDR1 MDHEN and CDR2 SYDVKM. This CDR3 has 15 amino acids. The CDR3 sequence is CASSFRGLNTGELFF.